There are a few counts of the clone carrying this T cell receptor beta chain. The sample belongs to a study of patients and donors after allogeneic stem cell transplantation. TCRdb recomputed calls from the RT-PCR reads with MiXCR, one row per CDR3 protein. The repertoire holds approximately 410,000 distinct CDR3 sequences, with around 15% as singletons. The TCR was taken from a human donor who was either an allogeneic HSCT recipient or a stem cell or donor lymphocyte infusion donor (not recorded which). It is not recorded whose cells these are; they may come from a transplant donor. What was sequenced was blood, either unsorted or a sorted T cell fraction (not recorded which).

DNA for the CDR3: TGTGCCAGCAGCTTGAAGAACAGGGTATTTCACGGCTACACCTTC. Its translation: CASSLKNRVFHGYTF. V gene TRBV11-2 combines with J gene TRBJ1-2; D perhaps matches TRBD1 (6 bases). The germline V gene has CDR1 SGHAT and CDR2 FQNNGV. V shed 3 bases and J shed 8 bases, with 19 bases lying between them. CDR3 size: 15 residues.